The entry below describes one T cell receptor (beta chain). Antigen specificity is unknown. The data are from a study of lymphopenia after photon versus proton radiotherapy. Study-wide points: Oligoclonal CD8+ Temra expansion after nadir drove photon patients' diversity drop. Larger post-nadir TCR diversity loss correlated inversely with survival in deceased patients.

Germline trimming cut 4 bases from V and 5 bases from J; bases unmatched to any gene: 3. Germline V lookup: CDR1 SGDLS, CDR2 YYNGEE. This CDR3 has 13 amino acids. Assay: immunoSEQ multiplex PCR; the TCRdb copy retains only in-frame clones and omits some. The sample holds approximately 45,000 clones, over 75% seen once. The chain combines TRBV9 with TRBJ2-4; 7 bases match TRBD1. The input for sequencing was peripheral blood, taken from a patient treated with photon-based radiotherapy. This TCR was recovered from a man aged 40-49 years with gastric cancer. In DNA form, the CDR3 reads TGTGCCAGCAGCACGGGACAGCAAAACATTCAGTACTTC. It is translated as CASSTGQQNIQYF.